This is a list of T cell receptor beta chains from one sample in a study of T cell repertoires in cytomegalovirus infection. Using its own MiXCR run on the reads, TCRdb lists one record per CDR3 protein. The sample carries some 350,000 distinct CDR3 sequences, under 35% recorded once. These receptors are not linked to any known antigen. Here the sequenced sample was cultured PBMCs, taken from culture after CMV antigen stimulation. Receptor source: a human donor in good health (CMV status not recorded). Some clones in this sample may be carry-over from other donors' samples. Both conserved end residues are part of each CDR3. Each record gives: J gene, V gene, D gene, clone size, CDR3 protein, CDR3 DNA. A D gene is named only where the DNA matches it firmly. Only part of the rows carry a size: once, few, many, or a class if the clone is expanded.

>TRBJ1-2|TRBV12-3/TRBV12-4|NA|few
CASSSELGSGYTF
TGTGCCAGCAGTTCCGAGTTGGGGTCTGGCTACACCTTC
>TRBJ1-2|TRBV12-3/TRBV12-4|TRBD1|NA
CASRQGDHGYTF
TGTGCCAGCAGGCAGGGGGACCATGGCTACACCTTC
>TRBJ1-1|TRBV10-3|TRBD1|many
CAINPGGTGTEAFF
TGTGCCATCAACCCAGGGGGAACAGGCACTGAAGCTTTCTTT
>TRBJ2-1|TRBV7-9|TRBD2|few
CASSSGLPKDHNEQFF
TGTGCCAGCAGCTCGGGACTACCGAAAGATCACAATGAGCAGTTCTTC
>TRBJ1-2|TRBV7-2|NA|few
CASSLRGYGGYTF
TGTGCCAGCAGCTTACGAGGGTACGGTGGCTACACCTTC
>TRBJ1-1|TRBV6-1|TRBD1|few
CASNERDSEAFF
TGTGCCAGCAATGAGAGGGACAGCGAAGCTTTCTTT
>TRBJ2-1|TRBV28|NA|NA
CASSFYGADEQFF
TGTGCCAGCAGTTTTTACGGGGCGGATGAGCAGTTCTTC
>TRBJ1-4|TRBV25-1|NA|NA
CASSEYRGEKLFF
TGTGCCAGCAGTGAATATAGAGGTGAAAAACTGTTTTTT
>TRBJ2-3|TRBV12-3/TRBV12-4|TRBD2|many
CASSLGTSGPTDTQYF
TGTGCCAGCAGTTTAGGGACTAGCGGCCCCACAGATACGCAGTATTTT
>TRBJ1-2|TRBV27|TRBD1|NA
CASSPLDRGLGGYTF
TGTGCCAGCAGTCCCCTGGACAGGGGGCTAGGAGGCTACACCTTC
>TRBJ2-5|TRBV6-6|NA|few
CASSFSIASQETQYF
TGTGCCAGCAGTTTCAGCATAGCTTCCCAAGAGACCCAGTACTTC
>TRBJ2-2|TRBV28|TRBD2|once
CASSLTSGLNTGELFF
TGTGCCAGCAGTTTGACTAGCGGTTTGAACACCGGGGAGCTGTTTTTT
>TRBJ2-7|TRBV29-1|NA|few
CSVEAATAHEQYF
TGCAGCGTTGAAGCGGCCACGGCCCACGAGCAGTACTTC
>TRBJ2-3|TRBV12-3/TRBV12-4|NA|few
CASSLTGTSTDTQYF
TGTGCCAGCAGTTTAACAGGAACTAGCACAGATACGCAGTATTTT
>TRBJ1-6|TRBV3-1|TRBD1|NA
CASSSGTGEYNSPLHF
TGTGCCAGCAGCTCCGGGACAGGGGAATATAATTCACCCCTCCACTTT
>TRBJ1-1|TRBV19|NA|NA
CASSIRSTEAFF
TGTGCCAGTAGTATTAGGTCCACTGAAGCTTTCTTT
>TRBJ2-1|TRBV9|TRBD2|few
CASSVAVAGVQNEQFF
TGTGCCAGCAGCGTAGCTGTAGCGGGAGTACAAAATGAGCAGTTCTTC
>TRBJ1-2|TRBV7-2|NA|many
CASSPAEGTNYGYTF
TGTGCCAGCAGCCCTGCAGAGGGGACGAACTATGGCTACACCTTC
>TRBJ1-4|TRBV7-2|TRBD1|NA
CASSRQGNEKLFF
TGTGCCAGCAGCAGACAGGGGAATGAAAAACTGTTTTTT
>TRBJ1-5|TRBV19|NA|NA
CASSSRQRDRRPNQPQHF
TGTGCCAGTAGTTCCAGACAAAGGGACCGCCGCCCCAATCAGCCCCAGCATTTT
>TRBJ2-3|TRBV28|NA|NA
CASSPVGESTDTQYF
TGTGCCAGCAGTCCCGTGGGAGAAAGCACAGATACGCAGTATTTT
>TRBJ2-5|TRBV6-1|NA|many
CASSYLRRKEETQYF
TGTGCCAGCAGTTATTTACGAAGGAAAGAAGAGACCCAGTACTTC
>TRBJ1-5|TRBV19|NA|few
CASRSAADQPQHF
TGTGCCAGTAGATCCGCAGCCGATCAGCCCCAGCATTTT
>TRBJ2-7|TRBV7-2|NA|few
CASSLVWDSYEQYF
TGTGCCAGCAGCTTAGTATGGGACTCCTACGAGCAGTACTTC
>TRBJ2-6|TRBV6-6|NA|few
CASSQTGPGANVLTF
TGTGCCAGCAGTCAGACAGGCCCTGGGGCCAACGTCCTGACTTTC
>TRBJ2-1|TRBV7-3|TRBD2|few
CASSSLTSGRVTEQFF
TGTGCCAGCAGCTCCCTGACTAGCGGGAGGGTAACTGAGCAGTTCTTC
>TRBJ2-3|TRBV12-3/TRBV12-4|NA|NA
CASSSHGTNTDTQYF
TGTGCCAGCAGTTCACACGGGACCAACACAGATACGCAGTATTTT
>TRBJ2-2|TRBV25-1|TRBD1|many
CASTQRDRDHRAGELFF
TGTGCCAGCACCCAACGGGACAGGGATCACCGGGCCGGGGAGCTGTTTTTT
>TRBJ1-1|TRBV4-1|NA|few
CASSPHGGIDTEAFF
TGCGCCAGCAGCCCACACGGAGGGATCGACACTGAAGCTTTCTTT
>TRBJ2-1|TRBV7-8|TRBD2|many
CASSLALGLAYNEQFF
TGTGCCAGCAGCTTAGCGCTGGGACTAGCCTACAATGAGCAGTTCTTC
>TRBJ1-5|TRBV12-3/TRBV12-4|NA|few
CASSLDSFNQPQHF
TGTGCCAGCAGTTTGGACAGTTTCAATCAGCCCCAGCATTTT
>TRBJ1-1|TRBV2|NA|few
CASRPTGLNTEAFF
TGTGCCAGCAGGCCGACAGGTTTGAACACTGAAGCTTTCTTT
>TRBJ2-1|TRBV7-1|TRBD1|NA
CASARDSTYNEQFF
TGTGCCAGTGCAAGGGACAGTACATACAATGAGCAGTTCTTC
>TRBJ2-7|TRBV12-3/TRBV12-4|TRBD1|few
CASSLVQGAYEQYF
TGTGCCAGCAGTTTGGTACAGGGGGCCTACGAGCAGTACTTC
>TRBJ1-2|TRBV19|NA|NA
CASRPSLEAYGYTF
TGTGCCAGTAGGCCTTCACTGGAAGCCTATGGCTACACCTTC
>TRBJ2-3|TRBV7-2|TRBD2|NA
CASSHPSTGGATDTQYF
TGTGCCAGCAGCCACCCTTCCACGGGGGGGGCGACGGATACGCAGTATTTT
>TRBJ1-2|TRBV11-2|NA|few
CAISGTLGGYTF
TGTGCCATTTCCGGGACATTAGGTGGCTACACCTTC
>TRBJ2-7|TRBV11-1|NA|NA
CASSFNPLQSYEQYF
TGTGCCAGCAGTTTCAACCCCCTACAAAGCTACGAGCAGTACTTC
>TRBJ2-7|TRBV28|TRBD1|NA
CASRGDRIHLRGYEQYF
TGTGCCAGCAGGGGGGACAGGATCCACCTGAGGGGCTACGAGCAGTACTTC
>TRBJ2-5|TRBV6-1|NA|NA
CASSELWETQYF
TGTGCCAGCAGTGAACTTTGGGAGACCCAGTACTTC
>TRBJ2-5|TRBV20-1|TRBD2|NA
CSARPTSGAGTQYF
TGCAGTGCTAGACCTACTAGCGGGGCGGGGACCCAGTACTTC
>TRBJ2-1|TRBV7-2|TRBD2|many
CASSLSAGSGGNEQFF
TGTGCCAGCAGCTTGAGCGCCGGTTCGGGGGGCAATGAGCAGTTCTTC
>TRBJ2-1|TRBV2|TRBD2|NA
CASSAASGGPNYNEQFF
TGTGCCAGCAGTGCCGCTAGCGGGGGTCCCAACTACAATGAGCAGTTCTTC
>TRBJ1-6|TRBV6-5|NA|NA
CASSYGLDRRDSPLHF
TGTGCCAGCAGTTACGGCTTAGACAGAAGAGATTCACCCCTCCACTTT
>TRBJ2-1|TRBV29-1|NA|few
CSYSPTNNEQFF
TGCAGCTACTCCCCCACTAACAATGAGCAGTTCTTC
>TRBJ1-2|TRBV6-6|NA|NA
CASRPPGQSTGYTF
TGTGCCAGCAGACCCCCAGGACAGTCGACTGGCTACACCTTC
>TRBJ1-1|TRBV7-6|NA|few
CASSSGTAVANTEAFF
TGTGCCAGCAGCTCCGGGACGGCGGTTGCGAACACTGAAGCTTTCTTT
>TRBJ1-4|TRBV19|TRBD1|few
CASSTMRTGMEKLFF
TGTGCCAGTAGCACAATGAGGACAGGGATGGAAAAACTGTTTTTT
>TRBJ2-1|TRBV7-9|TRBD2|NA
CASSAGTNNEQFF
TGTGCCAGCAGCGCCGGGACTAACAATGAGCAGTTCTTC
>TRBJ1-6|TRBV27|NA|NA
CASSFGQTYSPLHF
TGTGCCAGCAGTTTTGGACAGACATATTCACCCCTCCACTTT
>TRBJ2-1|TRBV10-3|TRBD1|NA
CAISEHRAGQGAGNEQFF
TGTGCCATCAGTGAGCACCGAGCGGGACAGGGGGCAGGGAATGAGCAGTTCTTC
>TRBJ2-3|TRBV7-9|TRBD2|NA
CASSQLAGRADTQYF
TGTGCCAGCAGCCAACTAGCGGGAAGGGCAGATACGCAGTATTTT